Listed here are 31 T cell receptor beta chains from one sample, sequenced in a study of T cells in localized non-small cell lung cancer. Here immunoSEQ multiplex PCR was the method, and the copy in TCRdb shows in-frame clones only, minus some. The sample carries approximately 28,000 clones, roughly four fifths recorded once. Sample: peripheral blood mononuclear cells, taken before any cancer treatment. The receptor source for this set is a man aged 35 to 70 with stage III lung adenocarcinoma.

This chain uses TRBV9 with TRBJ2-5, with 8 bases that match TRBD2. V lost 3 bases to trimming and J lost 5 bases; unmatched junction nucleotides: 9. Germline-derived CDR1 and CDR2 are SGDLS and YYNGEE. The CDR3 is made up of 15 amino acids. CDR3 loop: CASSGSGGPVETQYF. The CDR3 bases are TGTGCCAGCAGCGGCTCGGGGGGGCCGGTTGAGACCCAGTACTTC.

J is TRBJ1-4 and V is TRBV7-9; a weak D match, TRBD1 (5 bases). V shed 8 bases and J shed 4 bases, with 11 bases lying between them. Germline values: CDR1 SEHNR, CDR2 FQNEAQ (reference sequence). There are 13 residues in the CDR3. The CDR3, as DNA: TGTGCCAGCCGGGGGAGGGATAATGAAAAACTGTTTTTT. Its translation is CASRGRDNEKLFF.

V gene TRBV6-1 combines with J gene TRBJ1-4; the match to TRBD1 covers 8 bases. J gave up 4 bases and V 2 bases, and 3 bases lay outside the gene matches. This CDR3 is built from 15 residues. Germline V gene sequence: CDR1 MNHNS, CDR2 SASEGT. CDR3 in DNA: TGTGCCAGCAGTGAACAGACAGGGGTTAATGAAAAACTGTTTTTT. It codes for CASSEQTGVNEKLFF.

CDR3 coding DNA: TGTGCCAGCAGTTCCGCTCGACCTTTCAATGAAAAACTGTTTTTT. It yields the protein CASSSARPFNEKLFF. This chain connects TRBV6-1 to TRBJ1-4, with D unresolved. The CDR3 runs to 15 residues. Trimming shortened V by 5 bases and J by 5 bases, and 15 bases separated the two germline ends. Looked up from germline, CDR1 is MNHNS and CDR2 is SASEGT.

The chain couples TRBV4-2 to TRBJ2-3; D unclear. This CDR3 spans 13 amino acids. The ends were cut back, 1 base at V and 7 bases at J, with 9 bases in the middle. Germline loops: CDR1 LGHNA, CDR2 YNFKEQ. CDR3: CASSQALDYTQYF. The CDR3 nucleotides are TGTGCCAGCAGCCAAGCTCTAGATTATACGCAGTATTTT.

This chain uses TRBV7-9 with TRBJ2-3; D is unresolved. The germline V and J ends were trimmed by 3 bases and 5 bases, with 12 bases remaining between them. CDR1 SEHNR and CDR2 FQNEAQ come from the germline V gene (reference sequence). The CDR3 has 14 amino acids. The CDR3 DNA is TGTGCCAGCAGCTTTAATGGGTACTTAGATACGCAGTATTTT. Its translation: CASSFNGYLDTQYF. The entire variable domain, with the rest obtained from reference TRBV7-9 and TRBJ2-3, is as follows: DTGVSQNPRHKITKRGQNVTFRCDPISEHNRLYWYRQTLGQGPEFLTYFQNEAQLEKSRLLSDRFSAERPKGSFSTLEIQRTEQGDSAMYLCASSFNGYLDTQYFGPGTRLTVL.

The gene calls are TRBV28 and TRBJ2-1, with TRBD2 identical over 8 bases. CDR3 length: 15 residues. V lost 4 bases and J lost 6; bases outside the gene matches: 8. Germline V lookup: CDR1 MDHEN, CDR2 SYDVKM. The CDR3: CASSSPGLVGNEQFF. The CDR3 bases are TGTGCCAGCAGTTCACCGGGACTAGTCGGCAATGAGCAGTTCTTC.

This clone is a singleton in its sample. The chain carries TRBV7-6 and TRBJ2-3, with TRBD2 matching over 9 bases. V lost 8 bases to trimming and J lost 0 bases; unmatched junction nucleotides: 9. The length of the CDR3 is 16 residues. Germline V gene data show CDR1 as SGHVS and CDR2 as FNYEAQ. The CDR3 loop is CASGPSGEPSTDTQYF. DNA of the CDR3: TGTGCCAGCGGCCCTAGCGGGGAGCCGAGCACAGATACGCAGTATTTT.

J is TRBJ2-7 and V is TRBV5-1, with D possibly TRBD1 on 5 matching bases. This CDR3 is 13 amino acids long. The germline V gene encodes CDR1 SGHRS and CDR2 YFSETQ. Trimming stripped 0 bases from V and 4 bases from J, with 8 bases between. The CDR3 sequence: CASSLGGRYEQYF. The CDR3 nucleotides are TGCGCCAGCAGCTTGGGGGGCAGGTACGAGCAGTACTTC.

The chain recombines TRBV5-1 with TRBJ1-3; no firm D call. V dropped 0 bases and J dropped 0 bases, with 4 bases sitting between them. The CDR3 contains 14 residues. Germline CDR1 reads SGHRS; CDR2 reads YFSETQ. The CDR3 here is CASSLDPSGNTIYF. The CDR3 region has the DNA TGCGCCAGCAGCTTGGACCCCTCTGGAAACACCATATATTTT.

This chain connects TRBV7-2 to TRBJ1-3; D gene unclear. Trimming shortened V by 2 bases and J by 5 bases, and 1 base separated the two germline ends. Per the germline V gene, CDR1 is SGHTA and CDR2 is FQGNSA. CDR3 size: 11 residues. The CDR3 coding sequence is TGTGCCAGCAGCTTAAGAAACACCATATATTTT. It encodes CASSLRNTIYF.

The chain carries TRBV28 and TRBJ2-7; D is perhaps TRBD1 (6 bases). The germline CDR1 and CDR2 sequences are MDHEN and SYDVKM. The CDR3 has 14 residues. Trimming left V 4 bases short and J 2 bases short, with 12 bases between. As DNA, the CDR3 is TGTGCCAGCAGTTGGGGGCGAGGTACCTACGAGCAGTACTTC. It is translated as CASSWGRGTYEQYF.

CDR3: CASSSELAGGTDTQYF. The CDR3 coding sequence is TGCGCCAGCAGCTCAGAACTAGCGGGTGGCACAGATACGCAGTATTTT. The chain recombines TRBV5-1 with TRBJ2-3; 9 positions match TRBD2. This CDR3 contains 16 residues. The J segment lost 1 base and the V segment lost 3 bases, leaving 6 bases of the junction unmatched. The germline CDR1 and CDR2 sequences are SGHRS and YFSETQ. The full variable domain, completed using reference TRBV5-1 and TRBJ2-3, is KAGVTQTPRYLIKTRGQQVTLSCSPISGHRSVSWYQQTPGQGLQFLFEYFSETQRNKGNFPGRFSGRQFSNSRSEMNVSTLELGDSALYLCASSSELAGGTDTQYFGPGTRLTVL.

The chain combines TRBV19 with TRBJ1-2, with D unresolved. V gave up 11 bases and J gave up 4 bases, with 14 bases separating them. Germline V gene sequence: CDR1 LNHDA, CDR2 SQIVND (reference sequence). The CDR3 totals 12 residues. In DNA, the CDR3 is TGTGCCTCTAAAGTTCCCCGCTATGGCTACACCTTC. It encodes CASKVPRYGYTF.

The V call is TRBV28, the J call TRBJ2-7; 10 nucleotides line up with TRBD1. Germline CDR1 reads MDHEN; CDR2 reads SYDVKM. The CDR3 is 13 residues long. V was pared by 10 bases and J by 5 bases, with 8 bases of the junction left unmatched. As DNA, the CDR3 is TGTGCCACCCGGACAGGGGGGACCCACGAGCAGTACTTC. Translated, it gives CATRTGGTHEQYF.

The chain carries TRBV19 and TRBJ2-7, with D possibly being TRBD2 (6 bases). This CDR3 comprises 13 residues. Germline loops: CDR1 LNHDA, CDR2 SQIVND (reference sequence). V gave up 10 bases and J gave up 2 bases, with 15 bases separating them. The CDR3 coding sequence is TGTGCCACCGCGCGGGACGAAACCTACGAGCAGTACTTC. This sequence encodes CATARDETYEQYF.

The CDR3 bases are TGTGCCAGCAGCTCAGGACTGCAGCGGGGGCCTAGCTCCTACAATGAGCAGTTCTTC. Amino acid sequence: CASSSGLQRGPSSYNEQFF. This chain uses TRBV5-4 with TRBJ2-1; 8 nucleotides match TRBD2. CDR3 length: 19 amino acids. The ends lost 3 bases at V and 0 bases at J; junction bases unmatched: 14. Germline V gene data show CDR1 as SGHNT and CDR2 as YYREEE (reference sequence).

The chain carries TRBV19 and TRBJ2-1; no definite D call. The CDR3 totals 15 residues. Germline CDR1 reads LNHDA; CDR2 reads SQIVND (reference sequence). V was clipped by 4 bases and J by 0 bases, with 10 bases between them. The CDR3 region is CASSTGSSSYNEQFF. The DNA of the CDR3 is TGTGCCAGTAGTACCGGCAGCTCCTCCTACAATGAGCAGTTCTTC.

V and J are TRBV2 and TRBJ1-1, with TRBD1 as a possible D gene (5 bases). The germline V gene encodes CDR1 SNHLY and CDR2 FYNNEI. The CDR3 is made up of 13 amino acids. V shed 10 bases and J shed 0 bases, with 12 bases lying between them. CDR3 DNA: TGTGCCACCGGGTGGGGGGTGAACACTGAAGCTTTCTTT. It is translated as CATGWGVNTEAFF.

This sequence joins TRBV7-2 and TRBJ2-2, with D possibly being TRBD2 (7 bases). The CDR3 contains 17 residues. Per germline, CDR1 SGHTA and CDR2 FQGNSA. The V gene lost 5 bases and the J gene lost 5 bases, with 21 bases spanning the gap. The CDR3 DNA is TGTGCCAGCAGCCCGCTTTTCTCAGGGGAGGGGACCGGGGAGCTGTTTTTT. It specifies CASSPLFSGEGTGELFF.

The chain employs TRBV19 and TRBJ1-3; 7 positions agree with TRBD1. The CDR3 is made up of 14 amino acids. V was clipped by 7 bases and J by 4 bases; unmatched bases: 7. The germline gives CDR1 LNHDA, CDR2 SQIVND (reference sequence). CDR3 loop: CASKKTGIGNTIYF. The CDR3 DNA sequence: TGTGCCAGTAAGAAGACAGGGATCGGAAACACCATATATTTT.

The J gene is TRBJ2-3, the V gene TRBV28; D may be TRBD2 (5 bases). The germline gives CDR1 MDHEN, CDR2 SYDVKM. V was pared by 9 bases and J by 2 bases, with 18 bases between. The CDR3 consists of 15 residues. The CDR3 protein is CASREWSSATDTQYF. In nucleotides, the CDR3 is TGTGCCAGTAGGGAGTGGAGTAGCGCCACAGATACGCAGTATTTT.

The chain employs TRBV2 and TRBJ1-4; D is undetermined. V lost 7 bases and J lost 5, with 8 bases in between. The CDR3 has 12 amino acids. The germline V gene encodes CDR1 SNHLY and CDR2 FYNNEI. This chain's CDR3 is CASTSGNEKLFF. The CDR3 bases are TGTGCCAGCACGTCAGGAAATGAAAAACTGTTTTTT.

CDR3 nucleotides: TGCGCCAGCAGCTCAGGGGCAACTAATGAAAAACTGTTTTTT. It specifies CASSSGATNEKLFF. This chain joins TRBV5-1 and TRBJ1-4; a weak D match, TRBD1 (6 bases). The germline V and J ends were trimmed by 3 bases and 0 bases, with 6 bases remaining between them. The CDR3 is made up of 14 amino acids. Looked up from germline, CDR1 is SGHRS and CDR2 is YFSETQ.

The rearrangement links TRBV11-3 to TRBJ2-2; 7 nucleotides align to TRBD1. The CDR3 consists of 15 residues. Germline V CDR1 and CDR2: SGHNT, YENEEA. V shed 4 bases, J shed 7 bases, and the junction held 9 bases outside the gene matches. CDR3: CASSSLAGGIGELFF. The CDR3 DNA reads TGTGCCAGCAGCTCACTGGCAGGGGGAATCGGGGAGCTGTTTTTT.

The rearrangement links TRBV11-2 to TRBJ2-5; a possible D gene is TRBD2 (6 bases). The CDR3 is made up of 12 amino acids. Trimming shortened V by 10 bases and J by 5 bases, and 14 bases separated the two germline ends. Germline values: CDR1 SGHAT, CDR2 FQNNGV. The chain's CDR3 is CATRSGDETQYF. The CDR3 DNA sequence: TGTGCCACCCGGTCGGGAGACGAGACCCAGTACTTC.

This chain uses TRBV5-1 with TRBJ1-6; D unclear. The length of the CDR3 is 15 residues. V was shortened by 4 bases and J by 6 bases, with 14 bases between the two germline ends. Germline CDR1 and CDR2: SGHRS and YFSETQ. The CDR3 nucleotides are TGCGCCAGCAGCGAGGAGTGGATTCCTAATTCACCCCTCCACTTT. Protein: CASSEEWIPNSPLHF.

The genes are TRBV6-1 and TRBJ2-3; 10 bases align to TRBD2. V shed 3 bases and J 2 bases; nucleotides not matched to a gene: 5. Germline lookup yields CDR1 MNHNS and CDR2 SASEGT. The CDR3 length is 16 residues. The DNA for the CDR3 is TGTGCCAGCAGTGACCTAGCGGGGGCCTTCACAGATACGCAGTATTTT. Translated: CASSDLAGAFTDTQYF.

The gene calls are TRBV5-4 and TRBJ2-3; TRBD2 might be the D (5 bases). Germline values: CDR1 SGHNT, CDR2 YYREEE (reference sequence). The CDR3 length is 16 residues. The V end lost 0 bases, the J end lost 2 bases, and 13 bases lay between the germline ends. The CDR3 nucleotides are TGTGCCAGCAGCTTGGGGTACGGAGGAAACACAGATACGCAGTATTTT. Its translation is CASSLGYGGNTDTQYF.

The chain couples TRBV4-2 to TRBJ1-1, with a possible D match to TRBD1 (5 bases). With 4 bases removed from V and 10 bases from J, the gap between germline ends came to 13 bases. The CDR3 contains 12 residues. Germline CDR1 reads LGHNA; CDR2 reads YNFKEQ. DNA for the CDR3: TGTGCCAGCAGCCCCTTGGGGGAGGGAGCTTTCTTT. It codes for CASSPLGEGAFF.

This chain uses TRBV6-5 with TRBJ1-1, with a weak D call TRBD1 (5 bases). Germline V gene lookup returns CDR1 MNHEY and CDR2 SVGAGI. Trimming shortened V by 5 bases and J by 8 bases, and 21 bases separated the two germline ends. The CDR3 consists of 15 residues. The DNA of the CDR3 is TGTGCCAGCAGTCCTTCTACCTTCCGGACACTGGAAGCTTTCTTT. Translation: CASSPSTFRTLEAFF.